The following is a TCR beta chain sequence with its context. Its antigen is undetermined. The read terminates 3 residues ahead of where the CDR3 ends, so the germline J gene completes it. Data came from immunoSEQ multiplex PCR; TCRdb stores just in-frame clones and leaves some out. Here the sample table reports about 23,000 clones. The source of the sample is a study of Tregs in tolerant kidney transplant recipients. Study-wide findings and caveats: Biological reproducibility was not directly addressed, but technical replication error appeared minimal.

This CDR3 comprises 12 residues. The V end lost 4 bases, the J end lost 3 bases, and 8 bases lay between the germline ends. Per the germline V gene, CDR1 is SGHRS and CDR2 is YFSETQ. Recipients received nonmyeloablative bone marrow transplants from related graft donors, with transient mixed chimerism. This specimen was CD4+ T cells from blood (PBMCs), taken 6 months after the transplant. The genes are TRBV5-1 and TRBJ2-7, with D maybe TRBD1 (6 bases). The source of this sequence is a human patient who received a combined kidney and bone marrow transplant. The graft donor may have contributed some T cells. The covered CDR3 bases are TGCGCCAGCAGCGGGGACAACTACGAG. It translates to CASSGDNYE. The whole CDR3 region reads CASSGDNYEQYF.